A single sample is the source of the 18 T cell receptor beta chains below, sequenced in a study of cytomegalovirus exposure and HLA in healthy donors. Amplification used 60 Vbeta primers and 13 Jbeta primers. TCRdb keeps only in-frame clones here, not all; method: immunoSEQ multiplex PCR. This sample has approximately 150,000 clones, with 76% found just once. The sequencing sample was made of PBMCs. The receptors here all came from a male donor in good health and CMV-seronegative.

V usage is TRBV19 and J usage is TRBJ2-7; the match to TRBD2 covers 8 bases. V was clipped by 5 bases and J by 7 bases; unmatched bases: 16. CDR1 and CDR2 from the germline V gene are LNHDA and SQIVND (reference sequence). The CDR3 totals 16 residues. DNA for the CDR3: TGTGCCAGTAGTCCACGGGGGGGGCCCCTAATTCAGGAGCAGTACTTC. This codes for CASSPRGGPLIQEQYF.

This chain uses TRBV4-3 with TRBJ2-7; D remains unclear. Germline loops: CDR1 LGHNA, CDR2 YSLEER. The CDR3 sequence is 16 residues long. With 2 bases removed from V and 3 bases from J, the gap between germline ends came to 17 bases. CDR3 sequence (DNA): TGCGCCAGCAGCCAACGCCGATCTGAGGTTGGCTACGAGCAGTACTTC. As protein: CASSQRRSEVGYEQYF.

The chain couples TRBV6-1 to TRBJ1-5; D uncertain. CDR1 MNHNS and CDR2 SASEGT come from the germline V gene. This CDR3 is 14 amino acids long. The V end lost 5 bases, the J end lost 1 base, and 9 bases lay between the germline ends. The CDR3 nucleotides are TGTGCCAGCAGTTCTCTCCGGAGCAATCAGCCCCAGCATTTT. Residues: CASSSLRSNQPQHF.

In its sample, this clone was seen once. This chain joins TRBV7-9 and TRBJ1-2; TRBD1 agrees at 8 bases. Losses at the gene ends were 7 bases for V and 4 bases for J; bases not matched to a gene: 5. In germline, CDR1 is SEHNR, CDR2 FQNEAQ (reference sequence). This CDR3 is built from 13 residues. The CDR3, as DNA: TGTGCCAGCACGGACAGGGCGGGCTATGGCTACACCTTC. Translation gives CASTDRAGYGYTF.

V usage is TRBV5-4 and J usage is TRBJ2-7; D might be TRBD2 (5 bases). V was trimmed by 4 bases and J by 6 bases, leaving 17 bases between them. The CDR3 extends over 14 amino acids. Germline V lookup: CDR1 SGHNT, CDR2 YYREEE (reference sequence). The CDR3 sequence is CASSPAVAGGEQYF. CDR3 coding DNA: TGTGCCAGCAGCCCCGCCGTCGCAGGAGGCGAGCAGTACTTC.

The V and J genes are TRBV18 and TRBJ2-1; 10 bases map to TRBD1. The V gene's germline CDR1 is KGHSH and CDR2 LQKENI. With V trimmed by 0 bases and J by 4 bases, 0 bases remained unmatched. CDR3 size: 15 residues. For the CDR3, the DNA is TGTGCCAGCTCACCACCGGGACAGGGGTACAATGAGCAGTTCTTC. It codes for CASSPPGQGYNEQFF. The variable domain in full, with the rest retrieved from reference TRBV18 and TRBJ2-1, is NAGVMQNPRHLVRRRGQEARLRCSPMKGHSHVYWYRQLPEEGLKFMVYLQKENIIDESGMPKERFSAEFPKEGPSILRIQQVVRGDSAAYFCASSPPGQGYNEQFFGPGTRLTVL.

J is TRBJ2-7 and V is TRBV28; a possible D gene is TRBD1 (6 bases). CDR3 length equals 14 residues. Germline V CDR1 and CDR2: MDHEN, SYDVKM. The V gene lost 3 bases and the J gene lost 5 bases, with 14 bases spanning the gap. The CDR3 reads CASSFSGAVNEQYF. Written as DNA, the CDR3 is TGTGCCAGCAGTTTTTCAGGGGCAGTAAACGAGCAGTACTTC.

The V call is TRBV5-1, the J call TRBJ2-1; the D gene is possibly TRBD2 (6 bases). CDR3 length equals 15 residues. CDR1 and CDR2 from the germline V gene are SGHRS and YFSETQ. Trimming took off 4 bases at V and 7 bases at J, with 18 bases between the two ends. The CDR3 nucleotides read TGCGCCAGCAGCCAGCATAGCGGTCTGAGAAATGAGCAGTTCTTC. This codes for CASSQHSGLRNEQFF.

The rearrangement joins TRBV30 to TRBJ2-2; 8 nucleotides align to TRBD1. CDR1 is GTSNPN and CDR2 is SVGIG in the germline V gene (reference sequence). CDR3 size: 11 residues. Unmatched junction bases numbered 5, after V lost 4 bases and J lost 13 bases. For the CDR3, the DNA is TGTGCCTGGAATCATGGGACAGGGCTGTTTTTT. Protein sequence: CAWNHGTGLFF.

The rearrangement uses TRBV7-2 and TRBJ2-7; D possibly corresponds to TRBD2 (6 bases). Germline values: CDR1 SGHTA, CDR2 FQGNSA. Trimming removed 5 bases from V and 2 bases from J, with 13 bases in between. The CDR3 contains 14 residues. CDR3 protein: CASSPGSGPYEQYF. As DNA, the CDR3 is TGTGCCAGCAGCCCCGGGAGCGGCCCCTACGAGCAGTACTTC. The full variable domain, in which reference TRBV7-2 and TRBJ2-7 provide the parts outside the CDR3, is GAGVSQSPSNKVTEKGKDVELRCDPISGHTALYWYRQSLGQGLEFLIYFQGNSAPDKSGLPSDRFSAERTGGSVSTLTIQRTQQEDSAVYLCASSPGSGPYEQYFGPGTRLTVT.

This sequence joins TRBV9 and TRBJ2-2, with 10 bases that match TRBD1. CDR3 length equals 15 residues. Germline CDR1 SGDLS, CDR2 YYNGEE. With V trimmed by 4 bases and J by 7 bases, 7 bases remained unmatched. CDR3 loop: CASSPLDRGIGELFF. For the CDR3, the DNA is TGTGCCAGCAGCCCCCTGGACAGGGGGATCGGGGAGCTGTTTTTT.

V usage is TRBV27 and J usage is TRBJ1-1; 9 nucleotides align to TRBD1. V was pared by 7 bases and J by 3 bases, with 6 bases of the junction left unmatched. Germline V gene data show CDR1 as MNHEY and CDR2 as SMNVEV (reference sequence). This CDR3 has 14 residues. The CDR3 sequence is CASTLTGGYTEAFF. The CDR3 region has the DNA TGTGCCAGCACCCTGACAGGGGGATACACTGAAGCTTTCTTT.

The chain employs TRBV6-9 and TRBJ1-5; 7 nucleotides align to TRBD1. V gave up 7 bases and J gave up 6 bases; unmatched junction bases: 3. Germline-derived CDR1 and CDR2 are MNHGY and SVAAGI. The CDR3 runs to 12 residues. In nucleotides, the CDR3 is TGTGCCAGCATTGGGGACAGTCAGCCCCAGCATTTT. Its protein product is CASIGDSQPQHF.

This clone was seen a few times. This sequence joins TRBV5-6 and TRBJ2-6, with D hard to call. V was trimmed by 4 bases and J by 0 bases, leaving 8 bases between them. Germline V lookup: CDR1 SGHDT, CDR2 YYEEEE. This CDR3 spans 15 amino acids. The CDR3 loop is CASSLRSSGANVLTF. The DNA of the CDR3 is TGTGCCAGCAGCCTGAGAAGCTCTGGGGCCAACGTCCTGACTTTC.

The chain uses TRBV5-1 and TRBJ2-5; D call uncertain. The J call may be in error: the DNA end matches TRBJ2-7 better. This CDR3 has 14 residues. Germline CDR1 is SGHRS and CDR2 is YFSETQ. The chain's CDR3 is CASSLGFPTYEQYF. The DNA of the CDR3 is TGCGCCAGCAGCTTGGGCTTCCCTACCTACGAGCAGTACTTC.

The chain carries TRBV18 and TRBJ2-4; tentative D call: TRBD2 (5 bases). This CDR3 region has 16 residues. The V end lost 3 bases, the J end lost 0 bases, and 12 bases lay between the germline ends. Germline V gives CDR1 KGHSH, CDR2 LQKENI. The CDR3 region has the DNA TGTGCCAGCTCACCGTACGGGGTAGGAGCCAAAAACATTCAGTACTTC. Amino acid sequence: CASSPYGVGAKNIQYF.

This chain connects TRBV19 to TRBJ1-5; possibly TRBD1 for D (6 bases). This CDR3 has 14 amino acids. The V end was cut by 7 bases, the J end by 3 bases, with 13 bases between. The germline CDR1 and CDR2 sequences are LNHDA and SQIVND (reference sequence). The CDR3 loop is CASTLDRNNQPQHF. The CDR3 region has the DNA TGTGCCAGTACTCTGGACAGAAACAATCAGCCCCAGCATTTT.

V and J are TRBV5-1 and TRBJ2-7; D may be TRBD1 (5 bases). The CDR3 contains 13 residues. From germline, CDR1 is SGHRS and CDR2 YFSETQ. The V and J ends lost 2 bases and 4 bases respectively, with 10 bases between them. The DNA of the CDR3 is TGCGCCAGCAGCTTAAGGCAGGGTTACGAGCAGTACTTC. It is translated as CASSLRQGYEQYF.